These T cell receptor beta chains were read from a single sample in a study of beta chain features in type 1 diabetes. The table came from immunoSEQ multiplex PCR; TCRdb's copy has only in-frame clones and leaves some out. Here the sample spans 550,000 to 850,000 clones, 13% being singletons. The sample consisted of naive CD4+ T cells from blood. The receptors were gathered from a young man with type 1 diabetes. Each CDR3 is given with its conserved first and last residue. Each record gives: V gene, CDR3 length, clone size, J gene, D gene, CDR3 DNA, CDR3 protein. The D gene is left open where the match is weak. Expanded clones get a size class; other rows say once, few or many, or leave the size out.

TRBV9,14,.,TRBJ2-1,.,TGTGCCAGCAGCGTAGCGGGGGAGAACAATGAGCAGTTCTTC,CASSVAGENNEQFF
TRBV6-6,12,.,TRBJ1-5,.,TGTGCCAGCAGTGTCCCCCCGCAGCCCCAGCATTTT,CASSVPPQPQHF
TRBV28,13,.,TRBJ2-3,TRBD2,TGTGCCAGCAGTACGGGGGGAACAGATACGCAGTATTTT,CASSTGGTDTQYF
TRBV28,13,few,TRBJ1-5,.,TGTGCCAGCATTCCGGGGGCCTATCAGCCCCAGCATTTT,CASIPGAYQPQHF
TRBV28,14,.,TRBJ2-2,.,TGTGCCAGCAGTCCCGGGGGGAACACCGGGGAGCTGTTTTTT,CASSPGGNTGELFF
TRBV7-9,14,once,TRBJ1-1,TRBD1,TGTGCCAGCGCAGGGGGTTTCTTGAACACTGAAGCTTTCTTT,CASAGGFLNTEAFF
TRBV5-6,15,.,TRBJ1-2,.,TGTGCCAGCAGCTTGTACTCGGGCTCTAACTATGGCTACACCTTC,CASSLYSGSNYGYTF
TRBV5-8,12,few,TRBJ2-7,.,TGTGCCAGCAGCCCTAGACATTACGAGCAGTACTTC,CASSPRHYEQYF
TRBV6-1,11,.,TRBJ1-6,.,TGTGCCAGCGGCCGGGACCGACCCCTCCACTTT,CASGRDRPLHF
TRBV7-9,11,.,TRBJ1-2,.,TGTGCCAGCAGCGTTGATGCGGGCTACACCTTC,CASSVDAGYTF
TRBV7-9,16,.,TRBJ2-7,.,TGTGCCAGCACCCTCTATGCGGGTAGCAGCTTCCACGAGCAGTACTTC,CASTLYAGSSFHEQYF
TRBV28,16,.,TRBJ2-3,TRBD2,TGTGCCAGCAGCCCTGGAGGGGCTAGCGGAACAGATACGCAGTATTTT,CASSPGGASGTDTQYF
TRBV30,15,few,TRBJ2-7,TRBD2,TGTGCCTGGAGCCAAGGACTAGCGCACTCCTACGAGCAGTACTTC,CAWSQGLAHSYEQYF
TRBV20-1,10,few,TRBJ1-1,.,TGCAGTGTAATGAACACTGAAGCTTTCTTT,CSVMNTEAFF
TRBV5-1,13,few,TRBJ2-5,TRBD2,TGCGCCAGCAGCTTCGGACTAGAGGAGACCCAGTACTTC,CASSFGLEETQYF
TRBV28,16,.,TRBJ1-5,TRBD1,TGTGCCAGCAGTTCACCCGGACAGGGCGGCAATCAGCCCCAGCATTTT,CASSSPGQGGNQPQHF
TRBV29-1,12,few,TRBJ2-3,.,TGCAGCGTTGCTTTCCCCGAGGATACGCAGTATTTT,CSVAFPEDTQYF
TRBV30,13,.,TRBJ2-7,.,TGTGCCTGCGCTAACGACACAGACTACGAGCAGTACTTC,CACANDTDYEQYF
TRBV13,14,few,TRBJ1-6,.,TGTGCCAGCAGCTGGGCAGGCCGTAATTCACCCCTCCACTTT,CASSWAGRNSPLHF
TRBV2,14,.,TRBJ2-5,.,TGTGCCAGCAGTGACGCACAGGGTCAGGAGACCCAGTACTTC,CASSDAQGQETQYF
TRBV18,14,.,TRBJ1-1,TRBD1,TGTGCCAGCTCACCTCGACAGGGGGCTTTTGAAGCTTTCTTT,CASSPRQGAFEAFF
TRBV4-1,16,few,TRBJ2-7,TRBD1,TGCGCCAGCAGCCAAGCGGGGACAGGAGGACTCCACGAGCAGTACTTC,CASSQAGTGGLHEQYF
TRBV6-1,14,.,TRBJ1-5,.,TGTGCCAGCAGTACACAGTTTAGCAATCAGCCCCAGCATTTT,CASSTQFSNQPQHF
TRBV7-6,15,.,TRBJ2-1,TRBD2,TGTGCCAGCAGCTTAGTGGCTAGCGGCTACAATGAGCAGTTCTTC,CASSLVASGYNEQFF
TRBV4-1,16,few,TRBJ1-5,TRBD1,TGCGCCAGCAGCCAGGATGACAGGGGTGGCAATCAGCCCCAGCATTTT,CASSQDDRGGNQPQHF
TRBV5-1,14,.,TRBJ1-1,.,TGCGCCAGCAGCTTGGACGGCCCATACCTTGAAGCTTTCTTT,CASSLDGPYLEAFF